This TCR beta chain was sequenced during a study of shared clonotypes between healthy human individuals. Each cell subset's genomic DNA was divided evenly among several immunoSEQ plates. The table came from immunoSEQ multiplex PCR; TCRdb's copy has only in-frame clones and leaves some out. The profile shows some 2,000,000 clones, 90% to 96% of them singletons. V was pared by 6 bases and J by 0 bases, with 18 bases between. Germline loops: CDR1 MNHEY, CDR2 SMNVEV (reference sequence). The CDR3 consists of 16 residues. The source material was naive CD4+ T cells sorted from blood. Subset indicated: CD45RA+ positively selected. The rearrangement uses TRBV27 and TRBJ2-7; D is unclear. The source of this sequence is a young man in good health. The CDR3 sequence is CASSPRAVRSSYEQYF. CDR3 DNA: TGTGCCAGCAGCCCCCGGGCAGTTCGAAGCTCCTACGAGCAGTACTTC.